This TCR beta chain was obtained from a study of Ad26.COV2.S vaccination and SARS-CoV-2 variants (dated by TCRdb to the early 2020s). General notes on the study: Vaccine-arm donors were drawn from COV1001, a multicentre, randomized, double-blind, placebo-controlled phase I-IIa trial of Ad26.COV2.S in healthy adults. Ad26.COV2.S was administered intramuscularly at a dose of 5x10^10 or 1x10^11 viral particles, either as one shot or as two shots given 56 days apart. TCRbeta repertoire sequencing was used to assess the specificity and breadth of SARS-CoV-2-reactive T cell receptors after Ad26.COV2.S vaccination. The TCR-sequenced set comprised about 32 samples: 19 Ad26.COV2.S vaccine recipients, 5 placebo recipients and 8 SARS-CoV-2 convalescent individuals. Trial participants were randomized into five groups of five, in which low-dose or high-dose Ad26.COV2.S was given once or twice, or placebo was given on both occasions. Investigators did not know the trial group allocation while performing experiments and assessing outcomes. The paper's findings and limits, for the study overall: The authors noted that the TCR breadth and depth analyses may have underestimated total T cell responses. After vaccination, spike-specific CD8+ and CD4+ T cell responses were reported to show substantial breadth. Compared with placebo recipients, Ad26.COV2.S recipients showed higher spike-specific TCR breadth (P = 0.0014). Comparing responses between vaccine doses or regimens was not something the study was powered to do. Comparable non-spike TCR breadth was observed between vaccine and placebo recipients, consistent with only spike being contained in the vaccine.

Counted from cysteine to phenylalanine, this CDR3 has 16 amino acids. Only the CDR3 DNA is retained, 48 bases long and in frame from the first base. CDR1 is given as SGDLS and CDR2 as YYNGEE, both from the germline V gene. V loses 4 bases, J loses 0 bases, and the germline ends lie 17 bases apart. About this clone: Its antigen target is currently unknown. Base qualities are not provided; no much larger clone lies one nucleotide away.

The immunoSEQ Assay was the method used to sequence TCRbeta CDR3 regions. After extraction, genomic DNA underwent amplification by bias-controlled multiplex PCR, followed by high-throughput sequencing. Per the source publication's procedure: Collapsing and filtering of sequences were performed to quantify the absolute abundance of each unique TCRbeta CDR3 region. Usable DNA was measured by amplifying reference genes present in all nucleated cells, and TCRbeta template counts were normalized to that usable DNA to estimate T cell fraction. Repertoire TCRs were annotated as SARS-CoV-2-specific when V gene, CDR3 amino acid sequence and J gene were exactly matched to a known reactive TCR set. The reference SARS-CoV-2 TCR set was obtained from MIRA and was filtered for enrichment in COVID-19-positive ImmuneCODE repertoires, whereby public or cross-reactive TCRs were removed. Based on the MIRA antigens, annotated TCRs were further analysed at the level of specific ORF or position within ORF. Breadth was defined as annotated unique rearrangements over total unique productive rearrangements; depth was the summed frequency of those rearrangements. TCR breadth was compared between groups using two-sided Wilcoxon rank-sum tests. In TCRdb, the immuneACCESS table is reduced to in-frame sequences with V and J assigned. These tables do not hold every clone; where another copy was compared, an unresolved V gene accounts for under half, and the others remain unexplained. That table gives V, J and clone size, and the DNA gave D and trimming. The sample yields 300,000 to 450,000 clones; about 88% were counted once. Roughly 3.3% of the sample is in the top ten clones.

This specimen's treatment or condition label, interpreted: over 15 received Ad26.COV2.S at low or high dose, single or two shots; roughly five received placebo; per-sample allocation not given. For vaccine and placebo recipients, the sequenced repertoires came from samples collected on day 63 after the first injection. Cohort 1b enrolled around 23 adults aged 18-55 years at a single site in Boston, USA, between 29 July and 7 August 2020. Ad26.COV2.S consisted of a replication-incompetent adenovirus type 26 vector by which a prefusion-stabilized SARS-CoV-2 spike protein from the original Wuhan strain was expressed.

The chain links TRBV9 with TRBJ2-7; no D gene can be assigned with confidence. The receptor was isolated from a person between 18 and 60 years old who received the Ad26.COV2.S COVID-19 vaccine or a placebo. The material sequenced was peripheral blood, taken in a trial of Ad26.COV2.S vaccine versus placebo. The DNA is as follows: TGTGCCAGCAGCTTCGACCCTTTTGTCAGCTCCTACGAGCAGTACTTC. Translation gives CASSFDPFVSSYEQYF.